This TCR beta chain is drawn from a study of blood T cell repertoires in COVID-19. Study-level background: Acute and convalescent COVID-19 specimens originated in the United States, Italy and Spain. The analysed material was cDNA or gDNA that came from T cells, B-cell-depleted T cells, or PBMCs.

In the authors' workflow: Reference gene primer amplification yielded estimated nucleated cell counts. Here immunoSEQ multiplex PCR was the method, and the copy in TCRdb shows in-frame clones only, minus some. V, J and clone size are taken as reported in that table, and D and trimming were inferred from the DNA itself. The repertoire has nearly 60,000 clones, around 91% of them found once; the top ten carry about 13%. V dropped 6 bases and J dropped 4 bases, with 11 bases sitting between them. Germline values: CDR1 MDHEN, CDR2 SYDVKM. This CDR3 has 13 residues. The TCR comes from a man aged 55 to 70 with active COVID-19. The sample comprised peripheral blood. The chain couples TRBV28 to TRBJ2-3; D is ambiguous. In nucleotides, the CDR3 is TGTGCCAGCAGCTTTAATTCCCCAGATACGCAGTATTTT. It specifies CASSFNSPDTQYF.